The entry below gives a single T cell receptor beta chain sequence along with its context. The data derive from a study of blood T cell repertoires in COVID-19. Only in-frame clones appear in the TCRdb table, and some are missing; sequencing was by immunoSEQ multiplex PCR. This sample carries about 260,000 clones, roughly 90% of them seen once, and the ten largest clones take about 11%. CDR1 is SGHTA, CDR2 FQGTGA, per germline. V lost 5 bases and J lost 2; bases outside the gene matches: 5. The CDR3 contains 16 residues. The J gene is TRBJ2-2, the V gene TRBV7-3, with 10 nucleotides matching TRBD2. Sample: peripheral blood. The sequence came from a young woman with COVID-19, enrolled during active disease. The CDR3 DNA is TGTGCCAGCAGCCCCCTAGCGGGAGTTAACACCGGGGAGCTGTTTTTT. It is translated as CASSPLAGVNTGELFF.